Described below is a single TCR beta chain sequence and its context. As yet, its antigen is unknown. The sample belongs to a study of cytomegalovirus exposure and HLA in healthy donors. Whole-study results and caveats: TCR sequences were mostly rare, though some public TCRs occurred in many donors.

A multiplex PCR was run with 60 Vbeta primers and 13 Jbeta primers. Sequencing was performed with immunoSEQ multiplex PCR; in TCRdb, only in-frame clones are kept and a portion is missing. The profile covers about 130,000 clones, with around 67% appearing a single time and around 4.5% taken by the ten largest. The CDR3 totals 16 residues. V gave up 1 base and J gave up 0 bases, with 10 bases separating them. The germline V gene has CDR1 MGHRA and CDR2 YSYEKL. Sequencing was carried out using PBMCs. The sequence came from a man between 18 and 29 years old in good health and CMV-seropositive. This chain connects TRBV4-1 to TRBJ1-3; D possibly corresponds to TRBD1 (6 bases). The chain's CDR3 is CASSQVGGPSGNTIYF. The DNA of the CDR3 is TGCGCCAGCAGCCAAGTGGGGGGGCCCTCTGGAAACACCATATATTTT.